This T cell receptor (beta chain) comes out of a study of blood T cell repertoires in COVID-19. Individuals drawn from approximately 26 US areas were roughly 18 to 100 years old. The length of the CDR3 is 17 residues. V shed 0 bases and J shed 6 bases, with 21 bases lying between them. Clones were sequenced by immunoSEQ multiplex PCR, and TCRdb holds only the in-frame ones, with some missing. The sample consists of some 260,000 clones, around nine tenths of them appearing once. The TCR originated in a woman between 18 and 30 years old who had recovered from COVID-19. The sample was PBMCs or T cells enriched from blood (not recorded which). The chain is built from TRBV23-1 and TRBJ2-7; possible D gene TRBD1, 5 bases. TRBV23-1 is an ORF, with its function uncertain. The CDR3 bases are TGCGCCAGCAGTCAATCGTATCCAGGGATTCCCTTAGGCGAGCAGTACTTC. Protein sequence: CASSQSYPGIPLGEQYF.